This is a list of T cell receptor beta chains from one sample in a study of cytomegalovirus exposure and HLA in healthy donors. Sequenced by immunoSEQ multiplex PCR; TCRdb stores in-frame clones only, minus some. This repertoire shows about 160,000 clones, 86% found once; its top ten account for 1.5% to 2%. The sequencing input was PBMCs. These receptors were taken from a woman between 18 and 29 years old in good health and CMV-seronegative. Each CDR3 is given with its conserved first and last residue. A D gene is named only where the DNA matches it firmly. The size field is filled for only some rows; it gives once, few, many or a size class.

>few|17|NA|TRBJ2-6|TRBV5-1
CASSLVPGGGGANVLTF
TGCGCCAGCAGCTTGGTCCCTGGAGGAGGCGGGGCCAACGTCCTGACTTTC
>few|12|NA|TRBJ1-1|TRBV13
CASSLQDTEAFF
TGTGCCAGCAGCTTACAGGACACTGAAGCTTTCTTT
>NA|16|NA|TRBJ2-1|TRBV7-9
CATAPQASRPHNEQFF
TGTGCCACCGCGCCCCAAGCTAGTAGGCCACACAATGAGCAGTTCTTC
>NA|13|NA|TRBJ2-2|TRBV5-1
CASSLLSGGELFF
TGCGCCAGCAGCTTGCTGAGTGGCGGGGAGCTGTTTTTT
>NA|18|TRBD2|TRBJ2-2|TRBV11-2
CASSLPRGGAGMTGELFF
TGTGCCAGCAGCTTACCTCGCGGGGGGGCCGGGATGACCGGGGAGCTGTTTTTT
>NA|15|NA|TRBJ2-3|TRBV28
CASSLSQAGTDTQYF
TGTGCCAGCAGTTTATCTCAGGCCGGCACAGATACGCAGTATTTT
>NA|13|NA|TRBJ1-1|TRBV25-1
CASSGTENTEAFF
TGTGCCAGCAGTGGGACAGAGAACACTGAAGCTTTCTTT
>NA|14|TRBD1|TRBJ1-1|TRBV7-3
CASSLTGGDTEAFF
TGTGCCAGCAGCTTGACAGGGGGCGACACTGAAGCTTTCTTT
>few|16|NA|TRBJ1-5|TRBV7-9
CASSLDLGPQNQPQHF
TGTGCCAGCAGCTTAGACCTGGGGCCGCAAAATCAGCCCCAGCATTTT
>NA|13|TRBD1|TRBJ2-7|TRBV6-5
CASSPGTDYEQYF
TGTGCCAGCAGCCCCGGGACAGACTACGAGCAGTACTTC
>NA|17|NA|TRBJ2-1|TRBV27
CASTAGQLNLGYNEQFF
TGTGCCAGCACCGCGGGACAGCTCAACCTGGGCTACAATGAGCAGTTCTTC
>NA|15|TRBD1|TRBJ1-2|TRBV6-1
CASRAGTVPHYGYTF
TGTGCCAGCAGGGCGGGGACAGTACCCCATTATGGCTACACCTTC
>NA|15|NA|TRBJ1-5|TRBV5-8
CASSLRGIGYQPQHF
TGTGCCAGCAGCTTGAGGGGAATTGGCTATCAGCCCCAGCATTTT
>NA|15|NA|TRBJ2-3|TRBV4-1
CASSRSGLPTDTQYF
TGCGCCAGCAGCCGGAGTGGACTCCCCACAGATACGCAGTATTTT
>NA|15|NA|TRBJ1-4|TRBV21-1
CASSKGGTGNEKLFF
TGTGCCAGCAGCAAAGGTGGGACAGGTAATGAAAAACTGTTTTTT
>NA|15|TRBD1|TRBJ1-2|TRBV27
CASSLSAGGFYGYTF
TGTGCCAGCAGTTTATCGGCAGGGGGCTTCTATGGCTACACCTTC
>NA|14|NA|TRBJ1-1|TRBV7-9
CASSIRRGGTEAFF
TGTGCCAGCAGCATTAGACGGGGTGGAACTGAAGCTTTCTTT
>NA|14|TRBD1|TRBJ1-5|TRBV29-1
CSVWTGRSNQPQHF
TGCAGCGTATGGACAGGGAGGAGCAATCAGCCCCAGCATTTT
>NA|11|NA|TRBJ1-5|TRBV29-1
CSATGCQPQHF
TGCAGCGCAACAGGGTGCCAGCCCCAGCATTTT
>NA|11|NA|TRBJ2-1|TRBV2
CASTTGSEQFF
TGTGCCAGCACCACAGGGTCTGAGCAGTTCTTC
>once|13|TRBD1|TRBJ1-2|TRBV29-1
CSVPGTGNYGYTF
TGCAGCGTGCCCGGGACAGGAAACTATGGCTACACCTTC
>NA|18|TRBD2|TRBJ2-5|TRBV7-9
CASSHPTSSAGGLETQYF
TGTGCCAGCAGCCATCCTACAAGTTCGGCGGGGGGGCTAGAGACCCAGTACTTC
>NA|16|TRBD2|TRBJ2-5|TRBV9
CASSVGGLAGGETQYF
TGTGCCAGCAGCGTAGGCGGACTAGCGGGGGGGGAGACCCAGTACTTC
>NA|15|NA|TRBJ2-6|TRBV19
CASLDGSSGANVLTF
TGTGCCAGTTTAGACGGGAGCTCTGGGGCCAACGTCCTGACTTTC
>NA|16|NA|TRBJ1-4|TRBV7-9
CSSSLARAATNEKLFF
TGTTCCAGCAGCTTAGCGAGGGCTGCAACTAATGAAAAACTGTTTTTT
>NA|13|TRBD1|TRBJ1-4|TRBV19
CASNGQGIEKLFF
TGTGCCAGTAATGGACAGGGGATTGAAAAACTGTTTTTT
>NA|13|NA|TRBJ1-2|TRBV7-9
CASSPPRQLSYTF
TGTGCCAGCAGCCCTCCAAGACAGCTTAGCTACACCTTC
>NA|15|TRBD2|TRBJ2-1|TRBV7-9
CASSPLGTRYNEQFF
TGTGCCAGCAGCCCCCTGGGGACTAGGTACAATGAGCAGTTCTTC
>NA|14|NA|TRBJ1-2|TRBV21-1
CASSNPTGIGGYTF
TGTGCCAGCAGCAACCCCACAGGGATCGGTGGCTACACCTTC
>NA|14|NA|TRBJ1-6|TRBV5-4
CASSLERGNSPLHF
TGTGCCAGCAGCTTGGAGAGGGGGAATTCACCCCTCCACTTT
>once|16|NA|TRBJ1-3|TRBV19
CASTSGRVFSGNTIYF
TGTGCCAGTACCTCGGGAAGAGTTTTCTCTGGAAACACCATATATTTT
>once|20|TRBD2|TRBJ2-2|TRBV5-1
CASSWRTPGLAGANTGELFF
TGCGCCAGCAGCTGGAGAACACCGGGACTAGCGGGGGCCAACACCGGGGAGCTGTTTTTT
>NA|16|TRBD1|TRBJ2-3|TRBV10-1
CASSGQGLNITDTQYF
TGCGCCAGCAGCGGACAGGGCTTGAATATTACAGATACGCAGTATTTT
>NA|10|NA|TRBJ1-2|TRBV6-1
CASLRNGYTF
TGTGCCAGCCTCCGTAATGGCTACACCTTC
>NA|14|NA|TRBJ1-2|TRBV28
CASSFAHRVYGYTF
TGTGCCAGCAGTTTTGCGCACAGGGTCTATGGCTACACCTTC
>NA|15|TRBD1|TRBJ2-7|TRBV11-2
CASSYWTGGTHEQYF
TGTGCCAGCAGCTATTGGACAGGGGGGACCCACGAGCAGTACTTC
>NA|14|NA|TRBJ1-3|TRBV18
CASSPTGSGNTIYF
TGTGCCAGCTCACCGACAGGCTCTGGAAACACCATATATTTT
>NA|13|NA|TRBJ2-7|TRBV21-1
CASSKPGEYEQYF
TGTGCCAGCAGCAAGCCAGGGGAATACGAGCAGTACTTC
>NA|15|NA|TRBJ1-3|TRBV2
CASSAIVSSGNTIYF
TGTGCCAGCAGCGCTATCGTGAGCTCTGGAAACACCATATATTTT
>NA|13|NA|TRBJ2-1|TRBV4-1
CASSRVSGNEQFF
TGCGCCAGCAGCCGGGTTAGCGGTAATGAGCAGTTCTTC
>NA|15|NA|TRBJ1-3|TRBV7-2
CASSPRVSSGNTIYF
TGTGCCAGCAGCCCCCGGGTCAGCTCTGGAAACACCATATATTTT
>NA|14|NA|TRBJ1-1|TRBV28
CASTLPGSSTEAFF
TGTGCCAGCACCCTTCCGGGGTCGTCCACTGAAGCTTTCTTT